These T cell receptor beta chains were read from a single sample in a study of blood T cell repertoires in COVID-19. Sequenced by immunoSEQ multiplex PCR; TCRdb stores in-frame clones only, minus some. The table records 150,000 to 200,000 clones, 65% to 85% of them present only once. The specimen was peripheral blood. The receptors come from a man aged 55 to 70 with active or convalescent COVID-19. Both conserved end residues are part of each CDR3. The D gene is left open where the match is weak. Clone size is stated in some rows and not others, as once, few, many or a class when expanded.

J: TRBJ2-7
V: TRBV6-5
D: NA
size: NA
DNA: TGTGCCAGCAGTTACCGGGGCGAGCAGTACTTC
CDR3: CASSYRGEQYF

J: TRBJ1-2
V: TRBV28
D: NA
size: NA
DNA: TGTGCCACGGGTAGGAAGCCCTATGGCTACACCTTC
CDR3: CATGRKPYGYTF

J: TRBJ2-3
V: TRBV11-3
D: NA
size: NA
DNA: TGTGCCAGCAGCTTAGGAGGGACACCGACAGATACGCAGTATTTT
CDR3: CASSLGGTPTDTQYF

J: TRBJ1-2
V: TRBV5-5
D: NA
size: few
DNA: TGTGCCAGCAGCATAAAACCTACTGGGGCGGGGGTTGTCGACTATGGCTACACCTTC
CDR3: CASSIKPTGAGVVDYGYTF

J: TRBJ2-3
V: TRBV15
D: TRBD2
size: NA
DNA: TGTGCCACGCCTGGATCTAGCGGGAGGTTAGTAGATACGCAGTATTTT
CDR3: CATPGSSGRLVDTQYF

J: TRBJ1-4
V: TRBV4-3
D: TRBD1
size: NA
DNA: TGCGCCAGCAGCCAAACCGGGACAGGGGGGACTAATGAAAAACTGTTTTTT
CDR3: CASSQTGTGGTNEKLFF

J: TRBJ2-7
V: TRBV5-6
D: TRBD2
size: NA
DNA: TGTGCCAGCAGCCACTCCGGGACTAGCGTGTTCTACGAGCAGTACTTC
CDR3: CASSHSGTSVFYEQYF

J: TRBJ2-6
V: TRBV9
D: NA
size: NA
DNA: TGTGCCAGCAGCCCGACAGGCACCGGGGCCAACGTCCTGACTTTC
CDR3: CASSPTGTGANVLTF

J: TRBJ2-1
V: TRBV28
D: NA
size: NA
DNA: TGTGCCAGCAGTTCGTCTTCGACTAGCCGGGGGCGGGGCTCCTACAATGAGCAGTTCTTC
CDR3: CASSSSSTSRGRGSYNEQFF

J: TRBJ2-2
V: TRBV4-2
D: TRBD2
size: few
DNA: TGTGCCAGCAGCCAAGATAGGGGACTAGGGCCCGGGGAGCTGTTTTTT
CDR3: CASSQDRGLGPGELFF

J: TRBJ1-1
V: TRBV6-2/TRBV6-3
D: NA
size: NA
DNA: TGTGCCAGCAGCCTGACAGTGGTTGAAGCTTTCTTT
CDR3: CASSLTVVEAFF

J: TRBJ1-2
V: TRBV27
D: NA
size: NA
DNA: TGTGCCAGCAACCCGTCGCGGGGGGACGGTGGCTACACCTTC
CDR3: CASNPSRGDGGYTF

J: TRBJ2-5
V: TRBV6-2/TRBV6-3
D: TRBD2
size: NA
DNA: TGTGCCAGCAGTTACGGACTAGCGGTAAGGAGGATAGAGGAGACCCAGTACTTC
CDR3: CASSYGLAVRRIEETQYF

J: TRBJ2-5
V: TRBV11-3
D: TRBD2
size: NA
DNA: TGTGCCAGCAGCCCGGGGACTAGCGGGACCGGGGAGACCCAGTACTTC
CDR3: CASSPGTSGTGETQYF

J: TRBJ1-5
V: TRBV4-2
D: TRBD1
size: NA
DNA: TGTGCCAGCAGCCAGGCGGGGGGACAGGGATTCAATCAGCCCCAGCATTTT
CDR3: CASSQAGGQGFNQPQHF

J: TRBJ2-5
V: TRBV24-1
D: NA
size: NA
DNA: TGTGCCACCAGTGATCGGACGGGGTACCAAGAGACCCAGTACTTC
CDR3: CATSDRTGYQETQYF

J: TRBJ2-7
V: TRBV5-4
D: NA
size: NA
DNA: TGTGCCAGCAGCGTGGGTGGGGGCCCCTACGAGCAGTACTTC
CDR3: CASSVGGGPYEQYF

J: TRBJ2-7
V: TRBV4-2
D: NA
size: NA
DNA: TGTGCCAGCAGCCCTTTCCCGACTAGGGACTACGAGCAGTACTTC
CDR3: CASSPFPTRDYEQYF

J: TRBJ1-2
V: TRBV19
D: NA
size: NA
DNA: TGTGCCAGTAGTATAGGCGGCAGCCAAAACTATGGCTACACCTTC
CDR3: CASSIGGSQNYGYTF

J: TRBJ2-5
V: TRBV4-1
D: TRBD2
size: few
DNA: TGCGCCAGCGGGAGACTAGCGAACCAAGAGACCCAGTACTTC
CDR3: CASGRLANQETQYF

J: TRBJ2-5
V: TRBV5-4
D: TRBD2
size: NA
DNA: TGTGCCAGCAGCTTAAGGACTAGCGGTGAAGAGACCCAGTACTTC
CDR3: CASSLRTSGEETQYF

J: TRBJ2-7
V: TRBV5-5
D: NA
size: NA
DNA: TGTGCCAGCAGCATCGGGTGGGGCGTCTCCAACTACGAGCAGTACTTC
CDR3: CASSIGWGVSNYEQYF

J: TRBJ2-3
V: TRBV19
D: NA
size: NA
DNA: TGTGCCACCTCCCAAACATTGCGGGAAGGTGGCACAGATACGCAGTATTTT
CDR3: CATSQTLREGGTDTQYF

J: TRBJ2-5
V: TRBV28
D: TRBD1
size: NA
DNA: TGTGCCAGCAGAGTACCTGGGACAGGGGAAGAGACCCAGTACTTC
CDR3: CASRVPGTGEETQYF

J: TRBJ2-2
V: TRBV19
D: TRBD2
size: NA
DNA: TGTGCCAGTAGTATCATAGGTCCTAGCGGGAGAGTCTGGAACACCGGGGAGCTGTTTTTT
CDR3: CASSIIGPSGRVWNTGELFF

J: TRBJ2-1
V: TRBV4-1
D: TRBD2
size: NA
DNA: TGCGCCAGCAGCCAAGGGGGGAGGGTTGAGGTCAATGAGCAGTTCTTC
CDR3: CASSQGGRVEVNEQFF

J: TRBJ1-2
V: TRBV28
D: TRBD1
size: NA
DNA: TGTGCCAGCAGTTTTAGCGGGACAGGGGAGAGGAATGGCTACACCTTC
CDR3: CASSFSGTGERNGYTF

J: TRBJ2-7
V: TRBV5-1
D: NA
size: NA
DNA: TGCGCCAGCAGCTTGACAGTGGACTACGAGCAGTACTTC
CDR3: CASSLTVDYEQYF

J: TRBJ2-1
V: TRBV5-1
D: TRBD2
size: NA
DNA: TGCGCCAGCAGCTTCCAGGGCCCCAGCGGGATTAGCTACAATGAGCAGTTCTTC
CDR3: CASSFQGPSGISYNEQFF

J: TRBJ1-5
V: TRBV28
D: TRBD1
size: NA
DNA: TGTGCCAGCCTCCCCGGGACAGGGGTGGGTCAGCCCCAGCATTTT
CDR3: CASLPGTGVGQPQHF

J: TRBJ2-7
V: TRBV5-6
D: TRBD1
size: NA
DNA: TGTGCCAGCAGCTTGGTACCAGGGGGCACCTACGAGCAGTACTTC
CDR3: CASSLVPGGTYEQYF

J: TRBJ1-4
V: TRBV15
D: NA
size: few
DNA: TGTGCCACCAGGGGGGGGGTTCTATCAGAAAAACTGTTTTTT
CDR3: CATRGGVLSEKLFF

J: TRBJ2-1
V: TRBV29-1
D: TRBD2
size: NA
DNA: TGCAGCGGTGGGACTAGCGCATACAATGAGCAGTTCTTC
CDR3: CSGGTSAYNEQFF

J: TRBJ1-6
V: TRBV9
D: NA
size: once
DNA: TGTGCCAGCAGCTCTCGGACCGGGGTGGTCTATAATTCACCCCTCCACTTT
CDR3: CASSSRTGVVYNSPLHF

J: TRBJ2-1
V: TRBV4-2
D: TRBD2
size: NA
DNA: TGTGCCAGCAGCCAAGACCCGGGACTAGCAAATGAGCAGTTCTTC
CDR3: CASSQDPGLANEQFF

J: TRBJ2-1
V: TRBV28
D: NA
size: few
DNA: TGTGCCAGCAGTCCTCAGGGGAATGAGCAGTTCTTC
CDR3: CASSPQGNEQFF

J: TRBJ1-1
V: TRBV29-1
D: NA
size: NA
DNA: TGCAGCGCCCCAGGGGAGACTGAAGCTTTCTTT
CDR3: CSAPGETEAFF

J: TRBJ1-1
V: TRBV10-2
D: NA
size: NA
DNA: TGCGCCAGCAGGGACACGGGGGAGGGGAGCGGGACTGAAGCTTTCTTT
CDR3: CASRDTGEGSGTEAFF

J: TRBJ1-1
V: TRBV18
D: NA
size: once
DNA: TGTGCCAGCTCACTGATAGCGCCCGGGAGGATGAACACTGAAGCTTTCTTT
CDR3: CASSLIAPGRMNTEAFF

J: TRBJ1-5
V: TRBV11-1
D: NA
size: few
DNA: TGTGCCAGCAGCTTAGGGCGGAATCAGCCCCAGCATTTT
CDR3: CASSLGRNQPQHF

J: TRBJ2-1
V: TRBV11-3
D: TRBD2
size: NA
DNA: TGTGCCAGCAGCTTAACTAGCGGGATCTACAATGAGCAGTTCTTC
CDR3: CASSLTSGIYNEQFF

J: TRBJ2-6
V: TRBV9
D: TRBD1
size: once
DNA: TGTGCCAGCAGCGCCTACAGGGGGCTGGGGGCCAACGTCCTGACTTTC
CDR3: CASSAYRGLGANVLTF

J: TRBJ2-2
V: TRBV5-4
D: TRBD1
size: NA
DNA: TGTGCCAGCAGCGTCCGGGACAGGAACACCGGGGAGCTGTTTTTT
CDR3: CASSVRDRNTGELFF

J: TRBJ2-7
V: TRBV30
D: NA
size: NA
DNA: TGTGCCTGGTCCCACTCCGGGACTCCACTCGAGCAGTACTTC
CDR3: CAWSHSGTPLEQYF

J: TRBJ1-1
V: TRBV12-5
D: NA
size: NA
DNA: TGTGCTAGTGGTTTTGATCAGGGAATGAACACTGAAGCTTTCTTT
CDR3: CASGFDQGMNTEAFF

J: TRBJ2-7
V: TRBV28
D: NA
size: NA
DNA: TGTGCCAGCATAAGGAGTGGAGCCTACGAGCAGTACTTC
CDR3: CASIRSGAYEQYF

J: TRBJ2-2
V: TRBV5-1
D: NA
size: once
DNA: TGCGCCAGCAGTTATCGGGGAGGAACCGGGGAGCTGTTTTTT
CDR3: CASSYRGGTGELFF

J: TRBJ2-5
V: TRBV2
D: TRBD1
size: many
DNA: TGTGCCAGCAGTCAAGGACAGGGGGAAGAGACCCAGTACTTC
CDR3: CASSQGQGEETQYF

J: TRBJ1-5
V: TRBV6-2/TRBV6-3
D: NA
size: NA
DNA: TGTGCCAGCAGTTACGGGGACTTCGGGGGCAATCAGCCCCAGCATTTT
CDR3: CASSYGDFGGNQPQHF

J: TRBJ1-6
V: TRBV7-9
D: NA
size: few
DNA: TGTGCCAGCAGCTTGGCAGGGATAGGGTCACCCCTCCACTTT
CDR3: CASSLAGIGSPLHF